The 10 T cell receptor beta chains below all came from one sample that was sequenced in a study of shared clonotypes between healthy human individuals. The protocol was immunoSEQ multiplex PCR, while the TCRdb copy is restricted to in-frame clones and leaves out a portion. The sample lists about half a million clones; around three quarters were seen once. Sequencing was done on a sample of PBMCs. These receptors were taken from a middle-aged woman in good health. Some clones in this sample may be carry-over from other donors' samples.

The chain joins TRBV7-9 to TRBJ2-7; D perhaps matches TRBD2 (5 bases). Germline V gene data show CDR1 as SEHNR and CDR2 as FQNEAQ (reference sequence). The V gene lost 7 bases and the J gene lost 5 bases, with 15 bases spanning the gap. CDR3 length equals 13 residues. CDR3 sequence reads: CASNRGIPNEQYF. Here the CDR3 DNA reads TGTGCCAGCAACCGAGGGATCCCTAACGAGCAGTACTTC.

The CDR3 DNA is TGTGCCAGTAGCCCCGGGGGAGGCGTGCGGCAGTTCTTC. Its translation: CASSPGGGVRQFF. The genes are TRBV19 and TRBJ2-1, with a possible D match to TRBD2 (6 bases). In germline, CDR1 is LNHDA, CDR2 SQIVND (reference sequence). This CDR3 region has 13 residues. Trimming left V 6 bases short and J 12 bases short, with 18 bases between.

The chain has TRBV14 and TRBJ2-2; 7 bases line up with TRBD2. With 2 bases clipped from V and 6 bases from J, the junction kept 6 bases outside the gene matches. The CDR3 loop spans 15 amino acids. The germline V gene has CDR1 SGHDN and CDR2 FVKESK. This CDR3 reads CASSQLREYAGELFF. The CDR3 region has the DNA TGTGCCAGCAGCCAATTGCGGGAGTACGCCGGGGAGCTGTTTTTT.

The V and J genes are TRBV7-9 and TRBJ2-7, with 8 bases identical to TRBD1. The CDR3 runs 15 residues. V shed 1 base and J 5 bases; nucleotides not matched to a gene: 7. Germline V gives CDR1 SEHNR, CDR2 FQNEAQ (reference sequence). The CDR3 reads CASSLVAGGGDEQYF. The CDR3 nucleotides are TGTGCCAGCAGCTTAGTTGCAGGGGGCGGCGACGAGCAGTACTTC.

The gene calls are TRBV4-1 and TRBJ2-2; possibly TRBD1 for D (5 bases). V lost 1 base, J lost 7 bases, and 13 bases lay in between. This CDR3 spans 15 amino acids. CDR1 is MGHRA and CDR2 is YSYEKL in the germline V gene. CDR3 coding DNA: TGCGCCAGCAGCCAAGGCCAAGGGGTTGACGGGGAGCTGTTTTTT. This gives the protein CASSQGQGVDGELFF.

The chain links TRBV25-1 to TRBJ2-3; 10 positions agree with TRBD2. The CDR3 has 17 amino acids. The germline V gene has CDR1 MGHDK and CDR2 SYGVNS. V lost 1 base to trimming and J lost 6 bases; unmatched junction nucleotides: 10. The CDR3 coding sequence is TGTGCCAGCAGTGAATTTAGGGCTAGCGGGAGATTTGATACGCAGTATTTT. Its protein is CASSEFRASGRFDTQYF.

This sequence joins TRBV28 and TRBJ2-7, with TRBD2 matching 11 bases. After removal of 1 base from V and 6 bases from J, the junction contained 14 bases not matched to a gene. Per germline, CDR1 MDHEN and CDR2 SYDVKM. The CDR3 runs to 18 residues. This CDR3 is CASSLSRWGSGRALEQYF. Written as DNA, the CDR3 is TGTGCCAGCAGTTTATCCCGGTGGGGTAGCGGGAGGGCCCTCGAGCAGTACTTC.

J is TRBJ2-5 and V is TRBV27; D possibly uses TRBD1 or TRBD2 (6 bases each). The CDR3 runs to 13 residues. Between the trimmed V and J ends, which lost 7 bases and 9 bases, there was a span of 18 bases. Germline CDR1 MNHEY, CDR2 SMNVEV (reference sequence). The CDR3 DNA sequence: TGTGCCAGCACCCCGACCCCGGAGGGGGCCCAGTACTTC. It encodes CASTPTPEGAQYF.

The J gene is TRBJ2-1, the V gene TRBV5-1, with 9 positions matching TRBD2. V lost 0 bases to trimming and J lost 10 bases; unmatched junction nucleotides: 11. Germline V gene lookup returns CDR1 SGHRS and CDR2 YFSETQ. CDR3 length: 16 amino acids. CDR3 sequence reads: CASSLEAGGPGGEQFF. The CDR3 DNA reads TGCGCCAGCAGCTTGGAGGCGGGAGGGCCCGGTGGCGAGCAGTTCTTC.

The rearrangement uses TRBV5-4 and TRBJ2-2; 12 nucleotides match TRBD2. The germline V gene encodes CDR1 SGHNT and CDR2 YYREEE (reference sequence). The junction had 8 bases not matched to a gene; V was cut back by 4 bases and J by 4 bases. CDR3 size: 17 residues. The CDR3 DNA sequence: TGTGCCAGCAGCCCTCCGGGACTAGCGGGCATCACCGGGGAGCTGTTTTTT. It translates to CASSPPGLAGITGELFF.